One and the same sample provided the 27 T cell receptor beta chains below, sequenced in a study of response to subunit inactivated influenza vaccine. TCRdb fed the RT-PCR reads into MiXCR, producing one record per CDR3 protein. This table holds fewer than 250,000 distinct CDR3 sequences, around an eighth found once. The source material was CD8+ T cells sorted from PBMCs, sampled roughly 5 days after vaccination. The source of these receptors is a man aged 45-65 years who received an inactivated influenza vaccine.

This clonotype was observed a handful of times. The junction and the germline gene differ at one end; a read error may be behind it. DNA of the CDR3: TGTGCCACCAGTGGCGGGAGGGCCAATACTCCCCATTTT. This encodes CATSGGRANTPHF. This sequence joins TRBV24-1 and TRBJ2-3, with 9 bases aligning to TRBD2. Germline V gene data show CDR1 as KGHDR and CDR2 as SFDVKD. The CDR3 covers 13 residues.

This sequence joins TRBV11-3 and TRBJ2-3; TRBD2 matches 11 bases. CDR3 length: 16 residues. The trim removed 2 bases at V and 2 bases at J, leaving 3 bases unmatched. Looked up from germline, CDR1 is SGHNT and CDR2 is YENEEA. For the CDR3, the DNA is TGTGCCAGCAGCTTAACTAGCGGGGGAGCCACAGATACGCAGTATTTT. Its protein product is CASSLTSGGATDTQYF.

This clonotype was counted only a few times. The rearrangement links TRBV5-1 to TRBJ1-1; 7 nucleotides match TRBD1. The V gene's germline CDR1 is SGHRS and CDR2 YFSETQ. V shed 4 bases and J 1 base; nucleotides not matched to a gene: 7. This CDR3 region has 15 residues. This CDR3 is CASSPWDSKNTEAFF. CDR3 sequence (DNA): TGCGCCAGCAGCCCCTGGGACAGTAAGAACACTGAAGCTTTCTTT.

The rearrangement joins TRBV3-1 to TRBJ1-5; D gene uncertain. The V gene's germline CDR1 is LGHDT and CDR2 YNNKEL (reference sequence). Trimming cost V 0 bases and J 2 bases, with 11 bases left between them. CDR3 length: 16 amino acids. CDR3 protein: CASSQDLGYGNQPQHF. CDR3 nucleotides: TGTGCCAGCAGCCAAGATCTTGGGTATGGCAATCAGCCCCAGCATTTT.

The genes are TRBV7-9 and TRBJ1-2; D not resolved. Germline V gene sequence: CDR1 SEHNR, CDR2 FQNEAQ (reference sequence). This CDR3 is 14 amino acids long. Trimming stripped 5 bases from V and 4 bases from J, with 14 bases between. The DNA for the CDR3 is TGTGCCAGCAGCCCCGGGTGGCTACCCTATGGCTACACCTTC. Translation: CASSPGWLPYGYTF.

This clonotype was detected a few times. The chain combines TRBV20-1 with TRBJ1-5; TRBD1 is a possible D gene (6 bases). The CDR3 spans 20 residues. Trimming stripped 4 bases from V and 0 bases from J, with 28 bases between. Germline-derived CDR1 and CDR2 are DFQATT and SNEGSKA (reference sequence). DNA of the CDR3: TGCAGTGCTACCCGGACAGACACGAATATGTATCTTAATAGCAATCAGCCCCAGCATTTT. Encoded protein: CSATRTDTNMYLNSNQPQHF.

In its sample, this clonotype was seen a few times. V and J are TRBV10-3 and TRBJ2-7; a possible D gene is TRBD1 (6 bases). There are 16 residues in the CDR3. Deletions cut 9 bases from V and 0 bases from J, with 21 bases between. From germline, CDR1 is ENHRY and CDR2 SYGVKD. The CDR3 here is CAITTRQAPTSYEQYF. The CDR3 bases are TGTGCCATAACAACTAGACAGGCGCCTACCTCCTACGAGCAGTACTTC.

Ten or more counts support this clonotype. CDR3 sequence: CASSYGTSRADTQYF. Here the CDR3 DNA reads TGTGCCAGCAGCTACGGGACTAGTCGCGCAGATACGCAGTATTTT. The chain has TRBV7-3 and TRBJ2-3; 8 nucleotides align to TRBD2. The CDR3 has 15 residues. Germline V lookup: CDR1 SGHTA, CDR2 FQGTGA. Trimming took 4 bases from V and 4 from J; bases not matched to a gene: 7. The full variable domain, completed using reference TRBV7-3 and TRBJ2-3, is GAGVSQTPSNKVTEKGKYVELRCDPISGHTALYWYRQSLGQGPEFLIYFQGTGAADDSGLPNDRFFAVRPEGSVSTLKIQRTERGDSAVYLCASSYGTSRADTQYFGPGTRLTVL.

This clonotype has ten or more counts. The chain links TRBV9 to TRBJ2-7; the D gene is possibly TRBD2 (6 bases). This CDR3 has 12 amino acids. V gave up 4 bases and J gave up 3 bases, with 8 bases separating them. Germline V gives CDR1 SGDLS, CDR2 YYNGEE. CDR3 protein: CASSTGDYEQYF. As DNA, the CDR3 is TGTGCCAGCAGCACGGGGGACTACGAGCAGTACTTC.

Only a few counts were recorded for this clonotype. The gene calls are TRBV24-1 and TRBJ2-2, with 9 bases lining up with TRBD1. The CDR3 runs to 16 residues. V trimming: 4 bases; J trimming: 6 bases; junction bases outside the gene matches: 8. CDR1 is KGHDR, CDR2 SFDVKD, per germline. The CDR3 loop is CATSDRPGTGSGELFF. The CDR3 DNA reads TGTGCCACCAGTGACCGTCCCGGGACAGGGTCCGGGGAGCTGTTTTTT.

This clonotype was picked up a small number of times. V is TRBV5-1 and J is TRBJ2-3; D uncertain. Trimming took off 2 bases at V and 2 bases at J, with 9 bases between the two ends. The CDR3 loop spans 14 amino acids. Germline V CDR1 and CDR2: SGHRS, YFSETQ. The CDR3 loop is CASSFGSDTDTQYF. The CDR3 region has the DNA TGCGCCAGCAGCTTCGGATCTGACACAGATACGCAGTATTTT.

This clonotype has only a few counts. CDR3: CASSPRTGAEAFF. The CDR3 nucleotides read TGTGCCAGCAGCCCCCGGACAGGGGCTGAAGCTTTCTTT. The rearrangement joins TRBV9 to TRBJ1-1; 9 bases agree with TRBD1. V lost 4 bases, J lost 6 bases, and 4 bases stayed unmatched. Germline CDR1 SGDLS, CDR2 YYNGEE. This CDR3 comprises 13 residues.

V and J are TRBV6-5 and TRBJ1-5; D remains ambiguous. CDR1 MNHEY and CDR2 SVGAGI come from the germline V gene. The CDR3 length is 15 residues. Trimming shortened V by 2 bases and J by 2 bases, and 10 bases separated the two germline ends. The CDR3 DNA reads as TGTGCCAGCAGTTACAGAGGGTACGGCAATCAGCCCCAGCATTTT. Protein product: CASSYRGYGNQPQHF.

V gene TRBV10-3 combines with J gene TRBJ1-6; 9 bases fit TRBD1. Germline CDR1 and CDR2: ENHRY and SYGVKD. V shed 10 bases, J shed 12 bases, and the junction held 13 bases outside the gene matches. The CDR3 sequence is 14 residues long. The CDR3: CATDPGQGREPLHF. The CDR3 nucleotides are TGTGCCACCGATCCGGGACAGGGACGCGAACCCCTCCACTTT.

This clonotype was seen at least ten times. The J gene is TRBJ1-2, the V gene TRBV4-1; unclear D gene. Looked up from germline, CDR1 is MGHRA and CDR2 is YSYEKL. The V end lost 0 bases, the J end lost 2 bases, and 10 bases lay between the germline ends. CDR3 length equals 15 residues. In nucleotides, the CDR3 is TGCGCCAGCAGCCAAGACCCCGGCGCCAACTATGGCTACACCTTC. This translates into CASSQDPGANYGYTF.

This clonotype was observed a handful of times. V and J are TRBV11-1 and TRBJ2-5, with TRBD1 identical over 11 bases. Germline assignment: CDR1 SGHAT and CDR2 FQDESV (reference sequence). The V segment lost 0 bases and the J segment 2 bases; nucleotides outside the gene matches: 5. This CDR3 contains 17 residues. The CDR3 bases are TGTGCCAGCAGCTTAGCAGGGACAGGGGGACCACAAGAGACCCAGTACTTC. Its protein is CASSLAGTGGPQETQYF.

The CDR3 sequence is CASSPIAGSYEQYF. The CDR3 DNA reads TGCGCCAGCAGTCCCATAGCGGGGTCCTACGAGCAGTACTTC. V gene TRBV5-1 combines with J gene TRBJ2-7, with 8 bases that match TRBD2. The J segment lost 1 base and the V segment lost 5 bases, leaving 5 bases of the junction unmatched. Germline lookup yields CDR1 SGHRS and CDR2 YFSETQ. The CDR3 runs 14 residues.

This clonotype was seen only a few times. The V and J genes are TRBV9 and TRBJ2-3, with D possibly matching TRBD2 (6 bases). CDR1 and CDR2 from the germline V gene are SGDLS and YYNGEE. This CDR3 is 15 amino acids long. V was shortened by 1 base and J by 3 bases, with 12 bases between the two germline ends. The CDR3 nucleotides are TGTGCCAGCAGCGTAACGGCGGGAATGACAGATACGCAGTATTTT. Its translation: CASSVTAGMTDTQYF.

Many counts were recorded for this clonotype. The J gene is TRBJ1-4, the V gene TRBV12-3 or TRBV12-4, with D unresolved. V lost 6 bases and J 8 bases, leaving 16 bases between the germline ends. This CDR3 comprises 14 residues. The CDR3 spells CASSSGPLEEKLFF. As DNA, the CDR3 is TGTGCCAGCAGCTCGGGCCCGTTAGAAGAAAAACTGTTTTTT.

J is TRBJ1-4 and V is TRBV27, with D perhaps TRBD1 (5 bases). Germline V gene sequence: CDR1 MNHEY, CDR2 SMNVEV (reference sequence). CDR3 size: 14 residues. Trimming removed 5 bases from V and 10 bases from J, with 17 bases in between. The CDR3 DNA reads TGTGCCAGCAGTCTTAATATGGGGACGGGAAAACTGTTTTTT. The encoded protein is CASSLNMGTGKLFF.

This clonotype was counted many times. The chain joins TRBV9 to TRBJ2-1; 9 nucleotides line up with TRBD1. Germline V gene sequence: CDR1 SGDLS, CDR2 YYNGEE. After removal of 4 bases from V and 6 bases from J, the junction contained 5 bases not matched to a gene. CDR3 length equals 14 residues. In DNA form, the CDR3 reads TGTGCCAGCAGCCCCGTGACAGGGGGCAATGAGCAGTTCTTC. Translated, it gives CASSPVTGGNEQFF.

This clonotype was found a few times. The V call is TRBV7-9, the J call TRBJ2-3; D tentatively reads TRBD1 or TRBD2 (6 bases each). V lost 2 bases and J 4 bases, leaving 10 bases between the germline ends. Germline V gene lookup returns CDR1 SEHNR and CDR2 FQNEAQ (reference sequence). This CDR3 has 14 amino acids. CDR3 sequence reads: CASSLMGGADTQYF. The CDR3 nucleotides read TGTGCCAGCAGCTTAATGGGGGGCGCAGATACGCAGTATTTT.

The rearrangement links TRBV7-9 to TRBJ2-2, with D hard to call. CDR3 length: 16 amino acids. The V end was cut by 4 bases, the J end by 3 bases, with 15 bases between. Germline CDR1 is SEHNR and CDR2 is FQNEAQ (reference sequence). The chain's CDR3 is CASSSLGYEDTGELFF. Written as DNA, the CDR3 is TGTGCCAGCAGCTCCCTCGGCTACGAGGACACCGGGGAGCTGTTTTTT.

The DNA for the CDR3 is TGTGCCAGCAGCTCCATAGTTGATCTGTCCGGGGAGCTGTTTTTT. Its translation: CASSSIVDLSGELFF. The rearrangement joins TRBV7-3 to TRBJ2-2, with no clear D. V lost 4 bases and J 6 bases, leaving 15 bases between the germline ends. Per the germline V gene, CDR1 is SGHTA and CDR2 is FQGTGA. CDR3 length equals 15 residues.

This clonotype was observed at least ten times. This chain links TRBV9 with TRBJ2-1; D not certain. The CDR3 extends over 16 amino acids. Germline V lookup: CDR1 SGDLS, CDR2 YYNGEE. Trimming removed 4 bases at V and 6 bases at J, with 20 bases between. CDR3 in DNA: TGTGCCAGCAGCCCACAGAGACTCCTTAAGGGCAATGAGCAGTTCTTC. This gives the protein CASSPQRLLKGNEQFF. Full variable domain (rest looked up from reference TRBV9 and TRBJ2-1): DSGVTQTPKHLITATGQRVTLRCSPRSGDLSVYWYQQSLDQGLQFLIQYYNGEERAKGNILERFSAQQFPDLHSELNLSSLELGDSALYFCASSPQRLLKGNEQFFGPGTRLTVL.

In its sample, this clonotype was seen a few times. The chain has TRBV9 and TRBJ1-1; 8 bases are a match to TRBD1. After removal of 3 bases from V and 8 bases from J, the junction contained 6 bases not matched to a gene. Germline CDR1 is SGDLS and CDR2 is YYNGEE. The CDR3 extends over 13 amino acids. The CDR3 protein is CASSGQRTGEAFF. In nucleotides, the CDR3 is TGTGCCAGCAGCGGACAGAGGACAGGGGAAGCTTTCTTT.

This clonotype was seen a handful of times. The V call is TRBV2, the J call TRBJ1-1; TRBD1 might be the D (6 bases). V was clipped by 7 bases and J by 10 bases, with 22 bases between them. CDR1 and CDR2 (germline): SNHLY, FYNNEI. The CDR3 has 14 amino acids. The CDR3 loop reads CASILATGEFGAFF. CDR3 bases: TGTGCCAGCATCCTGGCGACAGGAGAATTTGGAGCTTTCTTT.